The 23 T cell receptor beta chains presented below share a single source sample, sequenced in a study of early T cells in non-severe SARS-CoV-2 infection. TCRdb re-called the 5' RACE reads with MiXCR, one entry per CDR3 protein. The sample holds about 100,000 distinct CDR3 sequences, around 14% seen once. Input material: whole blood. These receptors originate from an adult who was a healthcare worker with PCR-confirmed SARS-CoV-2 infection or an uninfected control (not recorded which).

This clonotype was seen a few times. The V and J genes are TRBV3-1 and TRBJ1-5, with unresolved D. The CDR3 is made up of 12 amino acids. The germline V gene has CDR1 LGHDT and CDR2 YNNKEL (reference sequence). V lost 4 bases, J lost 7 bases, and 8 bases lay in between. The CDR3 DNA reads as TGTGCCAGCAGCCTGATAGGCCAGCCCCAGCATTTT. It encodes CASSLIGQPQHF.

In this sample, this clonotype turned up many times. The chain employs TRBV20-1 and TRBJ2-3; D not resolved. Germline CDR1 is DFQATT and CDR2 is SNEGSKA (reference sequence). This CDR3 has 12 amino acids. Trimming removed 6 bases at V and 0 bases at J, with 7 bases between. The CDR3 DNA reads as TGCAGTGCGGGATCTAGCACAGATACGCAGTATTTT. This gives the protein CSAGSSTDTQYF.

This clonotype appeared a few times. CDR3 in DNA: TGTGCCTCCCTAGATGGGGAGCAATGGGAGCAGTTCTTC. Translation gives CASLDGEQWEQFF. The rearrangement joins TRBV30 to TRBJ2-1; D possibly corresponds to TRBD2 (5 bases). This CDR3 spans 13 amino acids. Germline V lookup: CDR1 GTSNPN, CDR2 SVGIG (reference sequence). Trimming took 7 bases from V and 10 from J, leaving 20 bases between them. Full variable domain (rest looked up from reference TRBV30 and TRBJ2-1): SQTIHQWPATLVQPVGSPLSLECTVEGTSNPNLYWYRQAAGRGLQLLFYSVGIGQISSEVPQNLSASRPQDRQFILSSKKLLLSDSGFYLCASLDGEQWEQFFGPGTRLTVL.

This clonotype was recorded at least ten times. The chain is built from TRBV20-1 and TRBJ2-2, with D tentatively TRBD2 (5 bases). Germline values: CDR1 DFQATT, CDR2 SNEGSKA (reference sequence). The CDR3 loop spans 14 amino acids. V was trimmed by 5 bases and J by 6 bases, leaving 16 bases between them. As DNA, the CDR3 is TGCAGTGCTCAACTACCCGGAGGAGCCGGGGAGCTGTTTTTT. This sequence encodes CSAQLPGGAGELFF.

The rearrangement links TRBV20-1 to TRBJ1-5; 8 bases line up with TRBD1. The CDR3 is 13 residues long. CDR1 DFQATT and CDR2 SNEGSKA come from the germline V gene (reference sequence). The ends lost 4 bases at V and 6 bases at J; junction bases unmatched: 5. This CDR3 is CSATTGGIQPQHF. The CDR3 nucleotides are TGCAGTGCTACCACAGGGGGGATTCAGCCCCAGCATTTT.

As concerns this clonotype: A read error may explain this, as a much larger clone is one base away. This rearrangement joins TRBV20-1 to TRBJ2-3; 8 nucleotides line up with TRBD2. This CDR3 comprises 14 residues. The germline gives CDR1 DFQATT, CDR2 SNEGSKA (reference sequence). CDR3 in amino acids: CNTKLAGITDTQYF. For the CDR3, the DNA is TGCAATACAAAATTAGCGGGGATCACAGATACGCAGTATTTT.

Concerning this clonotype: A junction end diverges from the germline sequence, so it may reflect a read error. V usage is TRBV12-3 or TRBV12-4 and J usage is TRBJ2-5; the D is unclear. The CDR3 runs to 16 residues. The CDR3 DNA is TGTGTCAGCAGTGACCGTTACTCGGCCGGCAGGGAGACCCAGTACTTC. This translates into CVSSDRYSAGRETQYF.

The chain has TRBV29-1 and TRBJ2-3; D is undetermined. CDR1 and CDR2 (germline): SQVTM, ANQGSEA. This CDR3 has 12 residues. The germline V and J ends were trimmed by 3 bases and 3 bases, with 7 bases remaining between them. The chain's CDR3 is CSVDQRTDTQYF. Here the CDR3 DNA reads TGCAGCGTTGACCAGCGAACAGATACGCAGTATTTT.

The V call is TRBV7-2, the J call TRBJ2-7, with 8 bases that match TRBD1. J lost 2 bases, V lost 4 bases, and 7 bases had no gene match. The CDR3 runs 15 residues. Per germline, CDR1 SGHTA and CDR2 FQGNSA. CDR3 DNA sequence: TGTGCCAGCAGCTCGTCCGGGACAGGCCCCTACGAGCAGTACTTC. It encodes CASSSSGTGPYEQYF.

This clonotype was recorded at least ten times. V and J are TRBV20-1 and TRBJ2-5; 9 bases are shared with TRBD2. The CDR3 is 13 residues long. The germline gives CDR1 DFQATT, CDR2 SNEGSKA (reference sequence). In DNA, the CDR3 is TGCAGCCTGGCGGGAGGGCCGGGAGAGACCCAGTACTTC. The encoded protein is CSLAGGPGETQYF.

This chain connects TRBV2 to TRBJ1-1; possible D gene TRBD1, 5 bases. V lost 7 bases and J 2 bases, leaving 23 bases between the germline ends. The CDR3 is 17 amino acids. Looked up from germline, CDR1 is SNHLY and CDR2 is FYNNEI. CDR3 sequence reads: CASTRRNWGTPNTEAFF. CDR3 DNA sequence: TGTGCCAGCACCCGAAGGAATTGGGGCACCCCAAACACTGAAGCTTTCTTT.

This clonotype was observed a few times. This sequence joins TRBV12-3 or TRBV12-4 and TRBJ1-2; D is unresolved. The CDR3 extends over 14 amino acids. V was pared by 5 bases and J by 7 bases, with 17 bases between. CDR3 sequence: CASSLRRAPGGYTF. CDR3 sequence (DNA): TGTGCCAGCAGTCTCCGGAGGGCCCCGGGTGGCTACACCTTC.

On this clonotype itself: Possible read error: a much larger clone is one base away. The final CDR3 position lacks the conserved phenylalanine or tryptophan, pointing to a likely read error. The chain combines TRBV11-2 with TRBJ1-1; a possible D gene is TRBD1 (6 bases). Per the germline V gene, CDR1 is SGHAT and CDR2 is FQNNGV. V dropped 5 bases and J dropped 5 bases, with 12 bases sitting between them. This CDR3 has 13 residues. The CDR3 nucleotides are TGTGCCAGCAGCGCAGGGGTGGTGACTGAAGCTTTCTCT. It is translated as CASSAGVVTEAFS.

This clonotype was found many times. The V call is TRBV7-2, the J call TRBJ2-1, with D unclear. V lost 5 bases to trimming and J lost 10 bases, with 15 bases between them. This CDR3 has 13 amino acids. CDR1 is SGHTA and CDR2 is FQGNSA in the germline V gene. This CDR3 reads CASSPSTGEEQFF. The CDR3 DNA sequence: TGTGCCAGCAGCCCCTCTACCGGAGAGGAGCAGTTCTTC.

This clonotype has a handful of counts. V usage is TRBV3-1 and J usage is TRBJ1-3; D is uncertain. V was cut by 1 base and J by 0 bases, with 10 bases left in between. The length of the CDR3 is 16 residues. The germline CDR1 and CDR2 sequences are LGHDT and YNNKEL (reference sequence). The CDR3 loop reads CASSQGRAFSGNTIYF. The CDR3 nucleotides are TGTGCCAGCAGCCAAGGTCGGGCCTTCTCTGGAAACACCATATATTTT.

The chain links TRBV28 to TRBJ1-5; 12 bases line up with TRBD1. V trimming: 4 bases; J trimming: 7 bases; junction bases outside the gene matches: 8. CDR1 MDHEN and CDR2 SYDVKM come from the germline V gene. The CDR3 length is 16 residues. The CDR3 coding sequence is TGTGCCAGCAGTTCGGACGGGACAGGGGGCGCGCAGCCCCAGCATTTT. It specifies CASSSDGTGGAQPQHF.

The chain carries TRBV28 and TRBJ1-5; 10 nucleotides line up with TRBD1. V lost 6 bases and J lost 2; bases outside the gene matches: 7. Germline V gene sequence: CDR1 MDHEN, CDR2 SYDVKM. The CDR3 runs to 16 residues. CDR3 loop: CASRLGGTGGNQPQHF. Here the CDR3 DNA reads TGTGCCAGCAGGTTAGGCGGGACAGGGGGCAATCAGCCCCAGCATTTT. Full variable domain (rest looked up from reference TRBV28 and TRBJ1-5): DVKVTQSSRYLVKRTGEKVFLECVQDMDHENMFWYRQDPGLGLRLIYFSYDVKMKEKGDIPEGYSVSREKKERFSLILESASTNQTSMYLCASRLGGTGGNQPQHFGDGTRLSIL.

The J gene is TRBJ2-7, the V gene TRBV24-1; D gene uncertain. The CDR3 spans 13 residues. Germline-derived CDR1 and CDR2 are KGHDR and SFDVKD. V shed 1 base and J shed 7 bases, with 10 bases lying between them. The CDR3 DNA sequence: TGTGCCACCAGTGATTTCTCCGCCAAGGAGCAGTACTTC. Amino acids: CATSDFSAKEQYF.

This clonotype occurred a few times. The chain has TRBV5-5 and TRBJ2-1; TRBD2 matches at 8 bases. The CDR3 covers 14 residues. V gave up 6 bases and J gave up 7 bases; unmatched junction bases: 9. Per the germline V gene, CDR1 is SGHKS and CDR2 is YYEKEE (reference sequence). CDR3 protein: CASIRRSGINEQFF. CDR3 bases: TGTGCCAGCATCCGGCGTAGCGGGATTAATGAGCAGTTCTTC. Full variable domain (remainder filled in from reference TRBV5-5 and TRBJ2-1): DAGVTQSPTHLIKTRGQQVTLRCSPISGHKSVSWYQQVLGQGPQFIFQYYEKEERGRGNFPDRFSARQFPNYSSELNVNALLLGDSALYLCASIRRSGINEQFFGPGTRLTVL.

The V call is TRBV3-1, the J call TRBJ2-5, with D hard to call. The CDR3 extends over 14 amino acids. Germline assignment: CDR1 LGHDT and CDR2 YNNKEL (reference sequence). Trimming stripped 3 bases from V and 2 bases from J, with 10 bases between. CDR3 sequence: CASSHRQVQETQYF. The CDR3 nucleotides read TGTGCCAGCAGCCATCGTCAGGTTCAAGAGACCCAGTACTTC.

This clonotype was seen at least ten times. The genes are TRBV12-3 or TRBV12-4 and TRBJ2-7; possibly TRBD1 or TRBD2 for D (5 bases each). The V end was cut by 6 bases, the J end by 3 bases, with 9 bases between. This CDR3 region has 12 residues. CDR3 amino acids: CASSPGRYEQYF. As DNA, the CDR3 is TGTGCCAGCAGCCCGGGGCGCTACGAGCAGTACTTC.

The V and J genes are TRBV18 and TRBJ2-7; D ambiguous. The V gene's germline CDR1 is KGHSH and CDR2 LQKENI. The CDR3 sequence is 14 residues long. The V end lost 4 bases, the J end lost 0 bases, and 10 bases lay between the germline ends. CDR3 DNA sequence: TGTGCCAGCTCACTACCGGATGTCTCCTACGAGCAGTACTTC. It specifies CASSLPDVSYEQYF.

Only a few counts were recorded for this clonotype. V and J are TRBV12-3 or TRBV12-4 and TRBJ1-2; no reliable D call. This CDR3 spans 12 amino acids. V lost 5 bases, J lost 6 bases, and 10 bases lay in between. Written as DNA, the CDR3 is TGTGCCAGCAGTAACGCAGTCGATGGCTACACCTTC. It yields the protein CASSNAVDGYTF.